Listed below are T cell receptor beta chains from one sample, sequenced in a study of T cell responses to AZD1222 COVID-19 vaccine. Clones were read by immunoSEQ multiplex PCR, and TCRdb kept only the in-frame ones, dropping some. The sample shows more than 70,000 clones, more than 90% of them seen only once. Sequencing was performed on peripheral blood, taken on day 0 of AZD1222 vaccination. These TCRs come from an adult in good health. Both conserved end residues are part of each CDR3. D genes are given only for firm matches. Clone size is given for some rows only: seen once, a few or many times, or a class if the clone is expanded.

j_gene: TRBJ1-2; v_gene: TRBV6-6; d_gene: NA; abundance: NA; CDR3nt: TGTGCCAGCCAAAACCCAGGAAACTATGGCTACACCTTC; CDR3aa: CASQNPGNYGYTF
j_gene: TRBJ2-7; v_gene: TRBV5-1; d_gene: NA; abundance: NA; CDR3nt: TGCGCCAGCAGCTCTCTGACCTCCTACGAGCAGTACTTC; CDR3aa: CASSSLTSYEQYF
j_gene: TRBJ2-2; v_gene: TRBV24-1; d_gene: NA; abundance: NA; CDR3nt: TGTGCCACCAGTGATTTGCCGACAGGAGCGAACACCGGGGAGCTGTTTTTT; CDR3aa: CATSDLPTGANTGELFF
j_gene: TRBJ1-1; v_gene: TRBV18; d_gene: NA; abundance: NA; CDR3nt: TGTGCCAGCTCACGTGGGCTCACTGAAGCTTTCTTT; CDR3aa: CASSRGLTEAFF
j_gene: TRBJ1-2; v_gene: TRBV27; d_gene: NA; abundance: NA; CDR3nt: TGTGCCAGCAGTTTATTAGGGAACTATGGCTACACCTTC; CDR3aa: CASSLLGNYGYTF
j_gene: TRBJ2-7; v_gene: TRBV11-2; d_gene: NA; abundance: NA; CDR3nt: TGTGCCAGCAGCTTAGATAGTTCATCCGAGCAGTACTTC; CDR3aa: CASSLDSSSEQYF
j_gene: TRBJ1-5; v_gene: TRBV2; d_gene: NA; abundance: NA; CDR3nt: TGTGCCAGCAGCCAGGGGTATAGCAATCAGCCCCAGCATTTT; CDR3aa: CASSQGYSNQPQHF
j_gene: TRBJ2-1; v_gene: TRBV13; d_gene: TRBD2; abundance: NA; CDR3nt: TGTGCCAGCAGCTTTAGCGGGGTTAGCTCCTACAATGAGCAGTTCTTC; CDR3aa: CASSFSGVSSYNEQFF
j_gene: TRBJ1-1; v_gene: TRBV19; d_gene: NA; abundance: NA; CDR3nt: TGTGCCAGTAGTATCCCCACGTACACTGAAGCTTTCTTT; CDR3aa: CASSIPTYTEAFF
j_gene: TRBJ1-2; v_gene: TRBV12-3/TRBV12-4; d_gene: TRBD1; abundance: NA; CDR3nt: TGTGCCAGCAGTCCGGACAGGGAGTATGGCTACACCTTC; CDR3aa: CASSPDREYGYTF
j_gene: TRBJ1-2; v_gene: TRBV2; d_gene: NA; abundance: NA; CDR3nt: TGTGCCAGCAGTGAAGCGCTTCAGAAAAACTATGGCTACACCTTC; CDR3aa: CASSEALQKNYGYTF
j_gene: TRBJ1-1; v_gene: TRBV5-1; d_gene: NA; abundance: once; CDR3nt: TGCGCCAGCAGCCCCCCCAGTCTTAACACTGAAGCTTTCTTT; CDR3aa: CASSPPSLNTEAFF
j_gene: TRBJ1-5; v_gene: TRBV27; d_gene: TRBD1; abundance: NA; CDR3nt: TGTGCCATCGGGACAGTGAATCAGCCCCAGCATTTT; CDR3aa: CAIGTVNQPQHF
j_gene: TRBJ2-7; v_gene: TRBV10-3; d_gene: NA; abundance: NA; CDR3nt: TGTGCCATCAGTGACCCCTACGAGCAGTACTTC; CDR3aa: CAISDPYEQYF
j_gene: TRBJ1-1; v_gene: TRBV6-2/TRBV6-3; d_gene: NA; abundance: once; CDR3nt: TGTGCCAGCAGTTACTCTGAGAGCCAGATGAACACTGAAGCTTTCTTT; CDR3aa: CASSYSESQMNTEAFF
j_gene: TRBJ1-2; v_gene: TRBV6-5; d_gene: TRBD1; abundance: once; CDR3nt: TGTGCCAGCAGTTACTACAGGGGAAATGGATACACCTTC; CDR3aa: CASSYYRGNGYTF
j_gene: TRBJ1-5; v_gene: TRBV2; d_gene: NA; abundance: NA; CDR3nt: TGTGCCAGCAGTGAATTTGTCGGCAATCAGCCCCAGCATTTT; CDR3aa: CASSEFVGNQPQHF
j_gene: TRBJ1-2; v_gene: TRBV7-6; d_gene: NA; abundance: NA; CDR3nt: TGTGCCAGCAGCTTAGGCGATGGCTACACCTTC; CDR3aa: CASSLGDGYTF
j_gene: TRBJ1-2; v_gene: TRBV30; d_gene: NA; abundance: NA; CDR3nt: TGTGCCTGGAGTGTAGGCCCACGGGACTATGGCTACACCTTC; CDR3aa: CAWSVGPRDYGYTF
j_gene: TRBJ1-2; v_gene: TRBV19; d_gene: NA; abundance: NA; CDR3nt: TGTGCCAGTGGTTTTGTGACCGGGGCCTATGGCTACACCTTC; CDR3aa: CASGFVTGAYGYTF
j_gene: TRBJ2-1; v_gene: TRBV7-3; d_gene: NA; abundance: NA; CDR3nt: TGTGCCAGCAGCTTAACAACAGGAGGGAACGAGCAGTTCTTC; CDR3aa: CASSLTTGGNEQFF
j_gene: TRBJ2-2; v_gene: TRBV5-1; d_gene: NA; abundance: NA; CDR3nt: TGCGCCAGCAGTGGAAAACCGACCATCAACACCGGGGAGCTGTTTTTT; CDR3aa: CASSGKPTINTGELFF
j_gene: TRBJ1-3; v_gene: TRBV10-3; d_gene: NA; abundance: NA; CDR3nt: TGTGCCATCAGTAGTCCGGGACTGAGCTCTGGAAACACCATATATTTT; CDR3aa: CAISSPGLSSGNTIYF
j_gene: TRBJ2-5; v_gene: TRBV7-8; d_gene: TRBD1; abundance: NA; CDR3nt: TGTGCCAGCAGCTACGGACAGGGTAGTTCGGAGACCCAGTACTTC; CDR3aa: CASSYGQGSSETQYF
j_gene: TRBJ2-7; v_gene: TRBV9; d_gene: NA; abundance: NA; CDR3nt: TGTGCCAGCAGCCCCCCCGGAGGGGCCTACGAGCAGTACTTC; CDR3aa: CASSPPGGAYEQYF
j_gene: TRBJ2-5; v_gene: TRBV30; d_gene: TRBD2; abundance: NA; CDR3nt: TGTGCCTGGAGGGGTTCAAGCGGGAGGGCCCGGGAGACCCAGTACTTC; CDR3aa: CAWRGSSGRARETQYF
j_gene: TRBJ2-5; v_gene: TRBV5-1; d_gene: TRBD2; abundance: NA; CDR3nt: TGCGCCAGCAGCTTTACTAGCGGCCAAGAGACCCAGTACTTC; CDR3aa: CASSFTSGQETQYF
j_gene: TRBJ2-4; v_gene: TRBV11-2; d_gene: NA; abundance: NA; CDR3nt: TGTGCCAGCAGCTTAACCGGCGGTACCTCAAGGGACATTCAGTACTTC; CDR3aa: CASSLTGGTSRDIQYF
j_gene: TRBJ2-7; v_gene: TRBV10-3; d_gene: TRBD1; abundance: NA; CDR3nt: TGTGCCATCAGTCCGACAGGGGGCGGCTACGAGCAGTACTTC; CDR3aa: CAISPTGGGYEQYF
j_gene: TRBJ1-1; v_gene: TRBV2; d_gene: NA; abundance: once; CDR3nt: TGTGCCAGCAGGGGGGAGATAAAATGCTTCTTT; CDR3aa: CASRGEIKCFF
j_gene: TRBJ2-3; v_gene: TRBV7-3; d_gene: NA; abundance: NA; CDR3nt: TGTGCCAGCAGCTTCCAGGGGAGCACAGATACGCAGTATTTT; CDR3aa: CASSFQGSTDTQYF
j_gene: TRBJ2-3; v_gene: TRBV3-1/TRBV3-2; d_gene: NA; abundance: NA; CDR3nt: TGTGCCAGCAGCCCTTCGACAGGCACAGATACGCAGTATTTT; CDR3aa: CASSPSTGTDTQYF
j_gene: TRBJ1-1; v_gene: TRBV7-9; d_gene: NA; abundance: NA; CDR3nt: TGTGCCAGCATTGGGATGGGGATCACTGAAGCTTTCTTT; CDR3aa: CASIGMGITEAFF
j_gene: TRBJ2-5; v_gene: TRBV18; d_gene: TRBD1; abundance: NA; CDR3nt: TGTGCCAGCTCACCACGGACAGGGGAAGAGACCCAGTACTTC; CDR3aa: CASSPRTGEETQYF
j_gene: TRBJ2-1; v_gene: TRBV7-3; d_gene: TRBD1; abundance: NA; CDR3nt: TGTGCCAGCAGCTGGGACAGGGGTCAGGGTGAGCAGTTCTTC; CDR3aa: CASSWDRGQGEQFF
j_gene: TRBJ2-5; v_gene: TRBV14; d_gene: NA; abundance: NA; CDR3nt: TGTGCCAGCAGCCCTTTAATTGGGAGAGAGACCCAGTACTTC; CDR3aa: CASSPLIGRETQYF
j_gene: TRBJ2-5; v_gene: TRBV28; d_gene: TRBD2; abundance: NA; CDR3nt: TGTGCCAGCACCCTGGGGGTTTCCAAGCGGGGTCAAGAGACCCAGTACTTC; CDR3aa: CASTLGVSKRGQETQYF
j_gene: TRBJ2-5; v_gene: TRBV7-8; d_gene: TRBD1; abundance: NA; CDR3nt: TGTGCCAGCAGCCCCGACAGGGACGAAGAGACCCAGTACTTC; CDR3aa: CASSPDRDEETQYF
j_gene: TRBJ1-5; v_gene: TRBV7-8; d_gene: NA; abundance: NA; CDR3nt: TGTGCCAGCAGCGCCGGGGTATATAGCAATCAGCCCCAGCATTTT; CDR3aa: CASSAGVYSNQPQHF
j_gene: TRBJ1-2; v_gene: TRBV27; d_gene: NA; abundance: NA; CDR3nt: TGTGCCAGCAGTCCCCAGTCGGCCCTCTATGGCTACACCTTC; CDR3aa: CASSPQSALYGYTF
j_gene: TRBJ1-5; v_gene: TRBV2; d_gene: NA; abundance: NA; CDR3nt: TGTGCCAGCAGTGAAGGCGGATTTCAGCCCCAGCATTTT; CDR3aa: CASSEGGFQPQHF
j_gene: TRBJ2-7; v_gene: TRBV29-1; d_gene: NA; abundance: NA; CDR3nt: TGCAGCGTTCAAAAAAGGGAAGGGGAGCAGTACTTC; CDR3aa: CSVQKREGEQYF
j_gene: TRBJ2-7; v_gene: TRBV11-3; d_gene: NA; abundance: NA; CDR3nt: TGTGCCAGCAGCTTAGATCTCGTCGAGCAGTACTTC; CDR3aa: CASSLDLVEQYF
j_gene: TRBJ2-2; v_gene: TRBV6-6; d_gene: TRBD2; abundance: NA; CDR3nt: TGTGCCAGCAGTTACGGACTAGCGAGCACCGGGGAGCTGTTTTTT; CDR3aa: CASSYGLASTGELFF
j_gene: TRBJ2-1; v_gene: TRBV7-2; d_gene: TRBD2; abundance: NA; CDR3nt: TGTGCCAGCAGCTTAGCGGGAGGGCCCAATGAGCAGTTCTTC; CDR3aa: CASSLAGGPNEQFF
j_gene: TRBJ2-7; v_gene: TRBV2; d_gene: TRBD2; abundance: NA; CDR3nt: TGTGCCAGCAGTCCTAGCGGATACGAGCAGTACTTC; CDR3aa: CASSPSGYEQYF
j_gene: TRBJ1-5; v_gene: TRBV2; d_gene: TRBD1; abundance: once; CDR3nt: TGTGCCAGCAGTGAAAAGGGGGCTAAGGGTCAGCCCCAGCATTTT; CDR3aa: CASSEKGAKGQPQHF
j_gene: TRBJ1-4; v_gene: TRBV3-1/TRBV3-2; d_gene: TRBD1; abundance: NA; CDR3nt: TGTGCCAGCAGCCAAGGGACAGGGGACCAAGAAAAACTGTTTTTT; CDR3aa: CASSQGTGDQEKLFF
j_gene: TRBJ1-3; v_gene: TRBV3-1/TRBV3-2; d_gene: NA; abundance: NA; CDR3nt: TGTGCCAGCAGCCAAGGAGGGACGTTGAACACCATATATTTT; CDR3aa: CASSQGGTLNTIYF
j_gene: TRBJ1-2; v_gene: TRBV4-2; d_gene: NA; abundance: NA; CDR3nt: TGTGCCAGCAGCCAAGATCTAGATGGCTACACCTTC; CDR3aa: CASSQDLDGYTF
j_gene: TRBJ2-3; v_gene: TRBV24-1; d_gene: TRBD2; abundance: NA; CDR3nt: TGTGCCACCAGTGATTGGCGGGAGGGCCCCACAGATACGCAGTATTTT; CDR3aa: CATSDWREGPTDTQYF
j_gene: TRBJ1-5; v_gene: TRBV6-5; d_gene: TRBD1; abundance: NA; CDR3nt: TGTGCCAGCAACCTACAGGGGGCGGGGCAGCCCCAGCATTTT; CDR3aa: CASNLQGAGQPQHF
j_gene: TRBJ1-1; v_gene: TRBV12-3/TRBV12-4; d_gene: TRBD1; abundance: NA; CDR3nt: TGTGCCAGCAACCTCCGGGACAGTTTTGAAGCTTTCTTT; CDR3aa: CASNLRDSFEAFF
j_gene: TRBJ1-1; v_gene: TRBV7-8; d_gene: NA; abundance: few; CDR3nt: TGTGCCAGCAGGCCCAGCCCGAACACTGAAGCTTTCTTT; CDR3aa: CASRPSPNTEAFF
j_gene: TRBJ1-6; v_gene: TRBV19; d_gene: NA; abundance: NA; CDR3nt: TGTGCCAGTAGTACTAGTTTGAATTCACCCCTCCACTTT; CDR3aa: CASSTSLNSPLHF